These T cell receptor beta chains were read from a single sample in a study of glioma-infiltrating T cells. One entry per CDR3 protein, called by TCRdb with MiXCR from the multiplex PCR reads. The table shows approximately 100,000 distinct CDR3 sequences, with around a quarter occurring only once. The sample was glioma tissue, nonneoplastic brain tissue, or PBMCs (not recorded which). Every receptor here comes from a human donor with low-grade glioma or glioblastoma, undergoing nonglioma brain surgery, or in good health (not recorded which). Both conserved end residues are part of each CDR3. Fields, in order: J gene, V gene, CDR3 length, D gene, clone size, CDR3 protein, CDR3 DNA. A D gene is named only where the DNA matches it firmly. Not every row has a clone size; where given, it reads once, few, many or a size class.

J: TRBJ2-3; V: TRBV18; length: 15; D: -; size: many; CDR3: CASSPPLAGTDTQYF; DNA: TGTGCCAGCTCACCACCGTTAGCGGGCACAGATACGCAGTATTTT
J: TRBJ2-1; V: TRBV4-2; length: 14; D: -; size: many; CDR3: CASSHPDRDNEQFF; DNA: TGTGCCAGCAGCCATCCCGACAGAGACAATGAGCAGTTCTTC
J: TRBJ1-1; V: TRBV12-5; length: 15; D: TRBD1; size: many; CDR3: CASGLTGTGDTEAFF; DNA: TGTGCTAGTGGTTTGACTGGGACAGGGGACACTGAAGCTTTCTTT
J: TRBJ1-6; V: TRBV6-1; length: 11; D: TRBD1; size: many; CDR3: CASTLTGPLHF; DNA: TGTGCCAGCACCTTGACAGGGCCCCTCCACTTT
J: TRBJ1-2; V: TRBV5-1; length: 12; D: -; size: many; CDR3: CASSIEGRGYTF; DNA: TGCGCCAGCTCGATTGAGGGACGTGGCTACACCTTC
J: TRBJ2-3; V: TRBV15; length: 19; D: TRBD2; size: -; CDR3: CATSRDSLLAGALTDTQYF; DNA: TGTGCCACCAGCAGAGATTCCCTACTAGCGGGGGCCCTCACAGATACGCAGTATTTT
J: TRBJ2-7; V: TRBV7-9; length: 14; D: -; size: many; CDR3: CASSAGLWSFEQYF; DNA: TGTGCCAGCAGCGCCGGACTATGGAGCTTCGAGCAGTACTTC
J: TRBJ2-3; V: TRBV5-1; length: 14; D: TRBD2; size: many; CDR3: CASSLINSGSGEYF; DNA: TGCGCCAGCAGCTTGATCAATAGCGGGTCGGGAGAGTATTTT
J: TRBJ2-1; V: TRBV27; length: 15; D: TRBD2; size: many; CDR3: CASSLMVAGDNEQFF; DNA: TGTGCCAGCAGTTTAATGGTAGCGGGAGACAATGAGCAGTTCTTC
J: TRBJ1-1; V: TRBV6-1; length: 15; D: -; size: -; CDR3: CTSGAWTLANTEAFF; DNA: TGTACCAGCGGGGCATGGACCTTGGCGAACACTGAAGCTTTCTTT
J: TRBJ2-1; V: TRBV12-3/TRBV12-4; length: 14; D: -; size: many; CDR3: CASRGAGRGNEQFF; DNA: TGTGCCAGCAGGGGGGCCGGTCGTGGCAATGAGCAGTTCTTC
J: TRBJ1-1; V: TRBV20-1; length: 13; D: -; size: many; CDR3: CSARNRVVTEAFF; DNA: TGCAGTGCTAGAAACAGGGTTGTCACTGAAGCTTTCTTT
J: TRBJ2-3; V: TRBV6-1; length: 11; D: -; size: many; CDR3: CASSPSLAQYF; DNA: TGTGCCAGCAGTCCGAGCTTGGCGCAGTATTTT
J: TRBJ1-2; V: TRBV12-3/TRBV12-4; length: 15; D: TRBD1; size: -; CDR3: CASSLPAGQGNGYTF; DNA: TGTGCCAGCAGTTTACCTGCGGGACAGGGTAATGGCTACACCTTC
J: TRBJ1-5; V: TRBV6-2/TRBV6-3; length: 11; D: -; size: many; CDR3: CASSYGGGQHF; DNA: TGTGCCAGCAGTTACGGCGGCGGCCAGCATTTT
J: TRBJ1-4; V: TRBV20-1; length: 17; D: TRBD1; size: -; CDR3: CSASPGSTGSAYEKLFF; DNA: TGCAGTGCTAGCCCCGGTTCGACAGGGTCGGCTTATGAAAAACTGTTTTTT
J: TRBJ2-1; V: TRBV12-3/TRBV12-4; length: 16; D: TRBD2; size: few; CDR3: CASSRTSGSSYNEQFF; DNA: TGTGCCAGCAGTCGAACTAGCGGGAGCTCCTACAATGAGCAGTTCTTC
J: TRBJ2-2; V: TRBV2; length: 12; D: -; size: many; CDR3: CASGSGTGELFF; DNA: TGTGCCAGCGGGAGTGGAACCGGGGAGCTGTTTTTT
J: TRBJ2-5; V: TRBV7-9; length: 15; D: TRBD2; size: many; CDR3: CASSTTSGPGETQYF; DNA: TGTGCCAGCAGCACGACTAGCGGGCCGGGGGAGACCCAGTACTTC
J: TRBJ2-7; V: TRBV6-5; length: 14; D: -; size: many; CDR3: CASSYSSKLLEQYF; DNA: TGTGCCAGCAGTTACTCTAGCAAACTCCTCGAGCAGTACTTC
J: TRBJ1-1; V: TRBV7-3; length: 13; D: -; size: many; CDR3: CASSRSVNTEAFF; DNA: TGTGCCAGCAGCCGCAGCGTGAACACTGAAGCTTTCTTT
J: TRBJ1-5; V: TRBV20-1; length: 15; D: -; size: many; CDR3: CSARDRQAGIQPQHF; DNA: TGCAGTGCTAGAGATCGACAGGCCGGGATCCAGCCCCAGCATTTT